This T cell receptor beta chain was identified during a study of cytomegalovirus exposure and HLA in healthy donors. The primer mix had 60 Vbeta and 13 Jbeta primers. This table comes from immunoSEQ multiplex PCR, and its TCRdb copy is limited to in-frame clones, with some not included. This table holds tens of thousands of clones, about 80% found once. To note about this clone: The antigen is unknown.

V lost 3 bases, J lost 1 base, and 6 bases stayed unmatched. Germline V lookup: CDR1 MNHNY, CDR2 SVGAGI (reference sequence). This CDR3 region has 16 residues. Study-level results: Later analysis suggested links between common viral pathogens and several top significant clusters.

Sequencing was done on a sample of PBMCs. The receptor's source is a man between 50 and 59 years old in good health and CMV-seropositive. V and J are TRBV6-6 and TRBJ2-1, with 7 bases that match TRBD2. DNA for the CDR3: TGTGCCAGCAGTTATCGGGCGGGGGTGTCCTACAATGAGCAGTTCTTC. It codes for CASSYRAGVSYNEQFF.